The source of this T cell receptor beta chain is a study of T cell responses to AZD1222 COVID-19 vaccine. Findings of the study overall: White British people made up most donors, females outnumbered males, and clonal diversity was possibly underestimated.

The protocol was immunoSEQ multiplex PCR, while the TCRdb copy is restricted to in-frame clones and leaves out a portion. The data contain fewer than 150,000 clones, 92% of them singletons. For this clone: The antigen remains unidentified.

CDR3 length: 15 residues. V lost 4 bases, J lost 2 bases, and 15 bases lay in between. From germline, CDR1 is SGHRS and CDR2 YFSETQ. The sequences come from peripheral blood, collected on day 0 of AZD1222 vaccination. The origin of this receptor is an adult in good health. The V call is TRBV5-1, the J call TRBJ2-5; D could derive from TRBD1 or TRBD2 (5 bases each). The CDR3, as DNA: TGCGCCAGCAGCCTCACCGGGACGATACAAGAGACCCAGTACTTC. Translated: CASSLTGTIQETQYF.